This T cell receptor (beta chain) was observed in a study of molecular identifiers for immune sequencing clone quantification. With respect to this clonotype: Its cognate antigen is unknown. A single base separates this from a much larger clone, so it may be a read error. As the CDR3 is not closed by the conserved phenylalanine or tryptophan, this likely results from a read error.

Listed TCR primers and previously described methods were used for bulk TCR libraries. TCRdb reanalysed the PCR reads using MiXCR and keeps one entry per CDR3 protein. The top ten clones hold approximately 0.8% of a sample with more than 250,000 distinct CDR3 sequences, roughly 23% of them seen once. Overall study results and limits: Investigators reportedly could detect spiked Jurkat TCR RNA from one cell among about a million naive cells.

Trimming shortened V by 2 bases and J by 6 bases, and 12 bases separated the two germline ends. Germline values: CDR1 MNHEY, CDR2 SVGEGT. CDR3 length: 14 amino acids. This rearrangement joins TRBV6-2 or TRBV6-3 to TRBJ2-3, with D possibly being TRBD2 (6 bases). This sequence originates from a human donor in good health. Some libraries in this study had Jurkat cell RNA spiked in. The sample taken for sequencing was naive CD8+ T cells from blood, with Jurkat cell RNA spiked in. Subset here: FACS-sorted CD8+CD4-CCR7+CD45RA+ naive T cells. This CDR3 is CASSYGIGGDTQYL. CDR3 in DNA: TGTGCCAGCAGTTACGGGATCGGGGGTGATACGCAGTATCTT.